The T cell receptor (beta chain) under discussion was sequenced for a study of Graves' ophthalmopathy and Graves' hyperthyroidism. Overall study context: No ophthalmopathy within 18 months of follow-up signified stable hyperthyroidism.

Deletions cut 7 bases from V and 8 bases from J, with 14 bases between. CDR3 length: 11 residues. The germline gives CDR1 SQVTM, CDR2 ANQGSEA. Amplifying from RNA transcripts, the study obtained TCR beta CDR3 regions. First-round RT-PCR with HTBI primers preceded a second-round multiplex PCR. TCRdb reprocessed the multiplex PCR reads via MiXCR and lists one record per CDR3 protein. The sample has approximately 1.2 million distinct CDR3 sequences, about 40% seen once. This chain joins TRBV29-1 and TRBJ1-1; D perhaps matches TRBD1 (5 bases). Specimen: peripheral blood or thyroid tissue (not recorded which). This receptor was obtained from an adult man with Graves' hyperthyroidism. This CDR3 reads CSAEGRGEAFF. The CDR3, as DNA: TGCAGCGCAGAAGGACGGGGCGAAGCTTTCTTT.